The entry below gives a single T cell receptor beta chain sequence along with its context. The Seattle patients joined while their infection was active and were tracked longitudinally afterward. This specimen belongs to a study of blood T cell repertoires in COVID-19. Study as a whole: Samples representing acute and convalescent COVID-19 were sourced from the United States, Italy and Spain.

Original methodology: Estimation of nucleated cell counts relied on the amplification of reference gene primers. The repertoire was sequenced with immunoSEQ multiplex PCR; TCRdb's copy has only in-frame clones and lacks some. The V and J calls and clone size come from that table; D and trimming were worked out from the DNA. The sample carries 250,000 to 350,000 clones, over 80% recorded once. The sequenced material came from peripheral blood. This receptor was obtained from a woman between 50 and 59 years old with COVID-19, enrolled during active disease.

CDR3 coding DNA: TGTGCCAGTAGTATAGGCGGCGCAGGGATGGCGAGTAAGACAGATACGCAGTATTTT. It translates to CASSIGGAGMASKTDTQYF. This chain links TRBV19 with TRBJ2-3; tentative D call: TRBD1 (5 bases). With 1 base removed from V and 3 bases from J, the gap between germline ends came to 23 bases. The V gene's germline CDR1 is LNHDA and CDR2 SQIVND (reference sequence). This CDR3 is 19 amino acids long. The whole variable domain, remainder taken from reference TRBV19 and TRBJ2-3, is DGGITQSPKYLFRKEGQNVTLSCEQNLNHDAMYWYRQDPGQGLRLIYYSQIVNDFQKGDIAEGYSVSREKKESFPLTVTSAQKNPTAFYLCASSIGGAGMASKTDTQYFGPGTRLTVL.